The 9 T cell receptor beta chains below come from one sample, sequenced in a study of T-cell reconstitution after alpha-beta-depleted transplantation in children. The authors prepared the TCRbeta library with unique molecular identifiers. TCRdb reanalysed the PCR reads using MiXCR and keeps one entry per CDR3 protein. The sample includes 330,000 or so distinct CDR3 sequences, about 9.5% of them seen just once. The sequenced sample was PBMCs, obtained before TCRalphabeta/CD19-depleted stem cell transplant. The receptor source for this set is a boy under two years old with acute myeloid leukemia, due to receive a stem cell transplant.

This chain connects TRBV3-1 to TRBJ2-5, with 7 bases that match TRBD2. The CDR3 sequence is 16 residues long. Germline V CDR1 and CDR2: LGHDT, YNNKEL (reference sequence). After removal of 2 bases from V and 4 bases from J, the junction contained 10 bases not matched to a gene. The chain's CDR3 is CASSQWFMGGTETQYF. CDR3 nucleotides: TGTGCCAGCAGCCAATGGTTTATGGGAGGGACAGAGACCCAGTACTTC.

As regards this clonotype: This may stem from a read error, because a much larger clone lies one nucleotide away. The J gene is TRBJ2-5, the V gene TRBV12-3 or TRBV12-4; 7 nucleotides align to TRBD2. J lost 2 bases, V lost 2 bases, and 8 bases had no gene match. This CDR3 contains 16 residues. CDR3 coding DNA: TGTGCCAGCAGTTTATCGGGGACTATCGCACAAGAGACCCAGTACTTC. It yields the protein CASSLSGTIAQETQYF.

The chain combines TRBV12-3 or TRBV12-4 with TRBJ1-4; TRBD1 matches 10 bases. The CDR3 has 16 residues. V was clipped by 1 base and J by 5 bases; unmatched bases: 4. DNA for the CDR3: TGTGCCAGCAGTTTAGGGGGACAGGGGAAGAATGAAAAACTGTTTTTT. Translating gives CASSLGGQGKNEKLFF.

Ten or more counts support this clonotype. The rearrangement links TRBV12-3 or TRBV12-4 to TRBJ1-2; possibly TRBD1 for D (6 bases). The ends were cut back, 5 bases at V and 2 bases at J, with 12 bases in the middle. This CDR3 has 14 residues. CDR3 DNA: TGTGCCAGCAGTCGCCTAACAGGGAACTATGGCTACACCTTC. Amino acid sequence: CASSRLTGNYGYTF.

This clonotype has ten or more counts. This chain uses TRBV28 with TRBJ2-7; possibly TRBD1 for D (6 bases). CDR1 and CDR2 from the germline V gene are MDHEN and SYDVKM. V was trimmed by 2 bases and J by 5 bases, leaving 13 bases between them. The CDR3 has 14 amino acids. The CDR3 DNA sequence: TGTGCCAGCAGTTTAGGGCAGGGGCTGAACGAGCAGTACTTC. Its translation is CASSLGQGLNEQYF.

The chain couples TRBV20-1 to TRBJ2-1; TRBD2 aligns across 7 bases. Germline V lookup: CDR1 DFQATT, CDR2 SNEGSKA (reference sequence). J lost 14 bases, V lost 0 bases, and 13 bases had no gene match. The CDR3 is made up of 14 amino acids. The CDR3 bases are TGCAGTGCTAGAGATTTTAGAGGGGAGGGAGATGAGTTCTTC. Protein product: CSARDFRGEGDEFF.

This clonotype appeared many times. The chain carries TRBV28 and TRBJ2-1, with a tentative D call TRBD2 (7 bases). V lost 8 bases and J lost 2, with 16 bases in between. Germline values: CDR1 MDHEN, CDR2 SYDVKM. The CDR3 is 15 amino acids. CDR3 DNA sequence: TGTGCCAGCGGAAAAGGGGGGGCGGCCTACAATGAGCAGTTCTTC. It yields the protein CASGKGGAAYNEQFF.

This clonotype appeared many times. The V and J genes are TRBV29-1 and TRBJ2-1; 7 bases fit TRBD2. The CDR3 extends over 17 amino acids. In germline, CDR1 is SQVTM, CDR2 ANQGSEA. The V gene end was trimmed by 0 bases and the J gene end by 2 bases; junction bases not matched to a gene: 10. CDR3 protein: CSVEDRFSSGPYNEQFF. For the CDR3, the DNA is TGCAGCGTTGAAGATAGGTTTTCTAGCGGACCCTACAATGAGCAGTTCTTC.

This clonotype was detected ten times or more. The chain uses TRBV29-1 and TRBJ2-3; 12 bases are a match to TRBD2. The CDR3 runs 18 residues. J was trimmed by 3 bases and V by 3 bases; bases with no gene match: 13. The germline CDR1 and CDR2 sequences are SQVTM and ANQGSEA. The CDR3 protein is CSVDAVGLAGGPTDTQYF. For the CDR3, the DNA is TGCAGCGTTGACGCGGTGGGGCTAGCGGGAGGGCCAACAGATACGCAGTATTTT.